Each of the 21 T cell receptor delta chains below was sequenced from the same sample in a study of γδ T cells in repeated Plasmodium falciparum infection. TCRdb re-called clones from the multiplex PCR reads using CATT. The data show around 86,000 delta-chain clones, about 1.5% seen once. Flow sorting of PBMC yielded separate Vgamma9/Vdelta2+ and Vdelta2-negative gammadelta T cell populations for bulk repertoire analysis. What was sequenced was gamma-delta T cells from blood. The receptors derive from a pool of human donors (malaria-infected and uninfected, not separated).

On this clone itself: A far larger clone is only one base removed, so a read error is likely. Other DNA sequences within the sample encode an identical CDR3. This chain links TRDV2 with TRDJ3; tentative D call: TRDD3 (6 bases). The J gene, not given by TCRdb, was assigned here from a germline match of the nucleotide sequence. The CDR3 totals 23 residues. Between the trimmed V and J ends, which lost 3 bases and 0 bases, there was a span of 29 bases. CDR1 is GEAIGNYY, CDR2 EKD, per germline. The CDR3 protein is CACDLPVGGGRYPSSWDTRQMFF. As DNA, the CDR3 is TGTGCCTGTGACCTGCCCGTTGGCGGGGGACGATACCCCAGCTCCTGGGACACCCGACAGATGTTTTTC.

About this clone itself: A far larger clone is one base from this, pointing to a likely read error. Within the sample, other DNA sequences also encode this same CDR3. This sequence joins TRDV2 and TRDJ1; D may be TRDD3 (6 bases). The J gene, missing from TCRdb, was assigned here through DNA to germline matching. The CDR3 is 18 residues long. The V end was cut by 4 bases, the J end by 0 bases, with 23 bases between. The V gene's germline CDR1 is GEAIGNYY and CDR2 EKD. CDR3 DNA sequence: TGTGCCTGTGATCCCCTTACAGGGGGACGACCGTACACCGATAAACTCATCTTT. Translating gives CACDPLTGGRPYTDKLIF.

This clone was picked up many times. With only one base between it and a far larger clone, this is likely a read error. Different DNA sequences within this sample yield the same CDR3. The chain joins TRDV3 to TRDJ1; 9 bases match TRDD3. This CDR3 has 16 amino acids. Looked up from germline, CDR1 is TVYSNPD and CDR2 is GDNSRS (reference sequence). CDR3 DNA sequence: TGTGCTGTTTTTGGACTTCGGGGGGATACCCTTGATAAACTCATCTTT. It codes for CAVFGLRGDTLDKLIF.

The sample holds many counts of this clone. The rearrangement uses TRDV1 and TRDJ1, with 9 nucleotides matching TRDD3. J lost 4 bases, V lost 0 bases, and 15 bases had no gene match. The CDR3 totals 19 residues. Looked up from germline, CDR1 is TSWWSYY and CDR2 is QGS. CDR3 residues: CALGELWVGIRVRVDKLIF. The CDR3 coding sequence is TGTGCTCTTGGGGAACTATGGGTGGGGATACGCGTTCGGGTCGATAAACTCATCTTT.

This clone has only a few counts. The mismatch at residue 6 between this DNA's translation and the TCRdb protein of a much larger clone likely reflects a read error; the protein shown is translated from the DNA. This rearrangement joins TRDV2 to TRDJ1; D is undetermined. The J gene comes from matching the DNA to germline here; TCRdb lacks it. This CDR3 region has 16 residues. Germline values: CDR1 GEAIGNYY, CDR2 EKD. V was shortened by 1 base and J by 1 base, with 15 bases between the two germline ends. CDR3 protein: CACDTDEGPTTDKLIF. The CDR3 DNA sequence: TGTGCCTGTGACACAGACGAAGGACCCACCACCGATAAACTCATCTTT.

Notes on this clone: This likely reflects a read error, since a far larger clone is one base away. Other nucleotide sequences from this sample produce the same CDR3. The J gene is TRDJ1, the V gene TRDV2; 12 bases map to TRDD3. No J segment appears in TCRdb, so it was assigned here by matching the sequence to germline. CDR1 GEAIGNYY and CDR2 EKD come from the germline V gene. J lost 7 bases, V lost 3 bases, and 5 bases had no gene match. CDR3 length: 14 residues. Here the CDR3 reads CACDLLGDTPKLIF. CDR3 sequence (DNA): TGTGCCTGTGACTTACTGGGGGATACCCCTAAACTCATCTTT.

This clone was recorded a few times. TCRdb's protein, taken from a much larger clone, differs from this DNA's translation at residue 12, likely owing to a read error; the protein displayed comes from the DNA. With the J gene uncalled, the V gene is TRDV2; the table's D call of TRDD3 was not tested on the DNA. This CDR3 contains 14 residues. Germline V gene data show CDR1 as GEAIGNYY and CDR2 as EKD. CDR3 residues: CACDVLGETAQPFF. The DNA for the CDR3 is TGTGCCTGTGACGTACTGGGGGAGACAGCACAACCCTTCTTT.

Concerning this clone itself: A read error likely explains why the TCRdb protein, taken from a much larger clone, differs from this DNA's translation at residue 18; the protein shown is translated from the DNA. The rearrangement uses TRDV1 and TRDJ1, with TRDD3 matching 11 bases. The CDR3 runs 22 residues. The germline V gene encodes CDR1 TSWWSYY and CDR2 QGS. CDR3 sequence (DNA): TGTGCTCTTGGGGATTCTTCCTTCCTCGGAAGAGTGTGGGGGATACGCACCGTTAAACTCATCTTT. Protein: CALGDSSFLGRVWGIRTVKLIF.

This clone was seen a handful of times. The TCRdb protein, from a much larger clone, departs from this DNA's translation at residue 8, likely by read error; the protein shown derives from the DNA. This chain joins TRDV2 and TRDJ1, with 7 bases fitting TRDD3. CDR1 and CDR2 (germline): GEAIGNYY, EKD. The CDR3 covers 16 residues. With V trimmed by 5 bases and J by 1 base, 12 bases remained unmatched. CDR3 in amino acids: CACAVLGNTSTDKLIF. As DNA, the CDR3 is TGTGCCTGTGCCGTACTGGGGAATACGAGCACCGATAAACTCATCTTT.

This clone showed up just a few times. The protein held in TCRdb is that of a much larger clone and does not match this DNA's translation at residue 4, likely because of a read error; the protein shown is translated from the DNA. The chain recombines TRDV2 with TRDJ3; D possibly corresponds to TRDD2 (5 bases). Germline V gene sequence: CDR1 GEAIGNYY, CDR2 EKD. The CDR3 sequence is 16 residues long. In DNA form, the CDR3 reads TGTGCCTGTGGCACCTTCGCCTCCTGGGACACCCGACAGATGTTTTTC. Its protein is CACGTFASWDTRQMFF.

This clone was seen a handful of times. One end of the junction is discordant with germline, which a read error may explain. This chain connects TRDV3 to TRDJ3, with a weak D call TRDD3 (6 bases). The CDR3 runs 24 residues. Germline V CDR1 and CDR2: TVYSNPD, GDNSRS (reference sequence). CDR3 region: CAFTLVGLRRGIRIRSWGTRQMFF. CDR3 DNA sequence: TGTGCCTTTACACTTGTGGGCCTACGTCGCGGGATAAGGATCCGCTCCTGGGGCACCCGACAGATGTTTTTC.

This clone has a handful of counts. The TCRdb protein comes from a much larger clone and disagrees with this DNA's translation at residue 12, likely due to a read error; the protein given here is derived from the DNA. This sequence joins TRDV1 and TRDJ1, with 9 bases identical to TRDD3. This CDR3 comprises 22 residues. CDR1 is TSWWSYY, CDR2 QGS, per germline. After removal of 1 base from V and 2 bases from J, the junction contained 23 bases not matched to a gene. CDR3 sequence (DNA): TGTGCTCTTGGGGAACGGCCTTTAAAGGCGTGGTTCTGGGGGATGCGAACCGATAAACTCATCTTT. Translation: CALGERPLKAWFWGMRTDKLIF.

About this clone itself: A read error likely explains why the TCRdb protein, taken from a much larger clone, differs from this DNA's translation at residue 8; the protein shown is translated from the DNA. The genes are TRDV1 and TRDJ1; 10 bases align to TRDD3. The junction had 35 bases not matched to a gene; V was cut back by 4 bases and J by 0 bases. Germline V gene lookup returns CDR1 TSWWSYY and CDR2 QGS. This CDR3 region has 26 residues. The CDR3 region has the DNA TGTGCTCTTGGGGCCACGCCTCCTTGGCTATCAACTGGGGGATTTCATCGATTTTATCACACCGATAAACTCATCTTT. Translated, it gives CALGATPPWLSTGGFHRFYHTDKLIF.

Note on this clone: TCRdb assigns this DNA the protein of a much larger clone, which departs from its translation at residue 12; this likely reflects a read error, and the protein shown comes from translating the DNA. The chain employs TRDV1 and TRDJ1; D not resolved. No J gene was available from TCRdb, and it was assigned here by a germline match of the DNA. Germline V gene data show CDR1 as TSWWSYY and CDR2 as QGS. This CDR3 region has 19 residues. CDR3 region: CALAEVDSERYRNTDKLIF. DNA for the CDR3: TGTGCTCTTGCGGAAGTGGATTCGGAGAGGTACCGTAACACCGATAAACTCATCTTT.

Ten or more counts support this clone. V usage is TRDV1 and J usage is TRDJ1; 7 bases line up with TRDD3. Because TCRdb records no J gene, it was assigned here through a match of the DNA to germline. The CDR3 has 16 amino acids. The germline gives CDR1 TSWWSYY, CDR2 QGS. The V and J ends lost 4 bases and 0 bases, in that order; junction bases with no gene match: 8. This CDR3 is CALGGTILGNTDKLIF. DNA for the CDR3: TGTGCTCTTGGGGGGACAATACTGGGGAACACCGATAAACTCATCTTT.

This clone came up many times. This chain uses TRDV1 with TRDJ1, with D perhaps matching TRDD3 (6 bases). Trimming stripped 5 bases from V and 0 bases from J, with 13 bases between. This CDR3 spans 15 amino acids. Per germline, CDR1 TSWWSYY and CDR2 QGS. Here the CDR3 reads CALGPKVGDTDKLIF. The CDR3 nucleotides read TGTGCTCTTGGGCCTAAAGTGGGGGACACCGATAAACTCATCTTT.

About this clone: TCRdb assigns this DNA the protein of a much larger clone, which departs from its translation at residue 3; this likely reflects a read error, and the protein shown comes from translating the DNA. The V call is TRDV2, the J call TRDJ1; 12 bases align to TRDD3. Germline matching of the DNA provided the J gene here, since TCRdb leaves it blank. CDR1 GEAIGNYY and CDR2 EKD come from the germline V gene. This CDR3 contains 19 residues. The CDR3 loop reads CARDSLLGDTGSYTDKLIF. DNA of the CDR3: TGTGCCCGTGACTCATTACTGGGGGATACTGGTTCGTACACCGATAAACTCATCTTT.

For this clone: A far larger clone is a single base away, which makes a read error likely. This sample also contains other DNA sequences that code for the same CDR3. The chain couples TRAV36/DV7 to TRDJ1; maybe TRDD2 (9 bases). In the absence of a J gene in TCRdb, the DNA was matched to germline to assign it here. V lost 5 bases and J lost 0, with 47 bases in between. This CDR3 comprises 25 residues. Germline V gives CDR1 VTNFRS, CDR2 LTSSGIE (reference sequence). CDR3 loop: CAVFLAFLPRGIWSLSTGYTDKLIF. CDR3 DNA: TGTGCTGTTTTCTTAGCCTTCCTACCCCGGGGGATATGGTCGTTGAGTACGGGGTACACCGATAAACTCATCTTT.

This clone came up a few times. A far larger clone is only one base removed, so a read error is likely. The J gene is TRDJ1, the V gene TRDV2, with 8 bases that match TRDD3. No J segment appears in TCRdb, so it was assigned here by matching the sequence to germline. V trimming: 7 bases; J trimming: 0 bases; junction bases outside the gene matches: 21. Germline values: CDR1 GEAIGNYY, CDR2 EKD. There are 19 residues in the CDR3. The CDR3 protein is CACDSFFTRTGGYTDKLIF. CDR3 DNA sequence: TGTGCCTGCGACTCGTTCTTCACGCGTACTGGGGGCTACACCGATAAACTCATCTTT.

This clone was detected a few times. The protein TCRdb gives is from a much larger clone and does not agree with this DNA's translation at residue 11, likely a read error; the protein shown here comes from the DNA. The rearrangement joins TRDV1 to TRDJ1; 11 bases are a match to TRDD3. After removal of 2 bases from V and 6 bases from J, the junction contained 11 bases not matched to a gene. The CDR3 spans 17 residues. Germline V gene data show CDR1 as TSWWSYY and CDR2 as QGS. CDR3 sequence: CALGEGVGDTKSYKLIF. In DNA form, the CDR3 reads TGTGCTCTTGGGGAAGGAGTGGGGGATACGAAGTCGTATAAACTCATCTTT.

Regarding this clone: The protein TCRdb lists belongs to a much larger clone and differs from this DNA's translation at residue 10, which points to a read error; the protein shown is made from the DNA. J is TRDJ1 and V is TRDV2; 11 bases align to TRDD3. No J gene is reported in TCRdb; it was inferred here by comparing the DNA with germline. The germline CDR1 and CDR2 sequences are GEAIGNYY and EKD. CDR3 length equals 19 residues. With 1 base clipped from V and 0 bases from J, the junction kept 12 bases outside the gene matches. CDR3: CACDTVGGYGGGYTDKLIF. DNA for the CDR3: TGTGCCTGTGACACTGTTGGGGGATACGGGGGGGGATACACCGATAAACTCATCTTT.